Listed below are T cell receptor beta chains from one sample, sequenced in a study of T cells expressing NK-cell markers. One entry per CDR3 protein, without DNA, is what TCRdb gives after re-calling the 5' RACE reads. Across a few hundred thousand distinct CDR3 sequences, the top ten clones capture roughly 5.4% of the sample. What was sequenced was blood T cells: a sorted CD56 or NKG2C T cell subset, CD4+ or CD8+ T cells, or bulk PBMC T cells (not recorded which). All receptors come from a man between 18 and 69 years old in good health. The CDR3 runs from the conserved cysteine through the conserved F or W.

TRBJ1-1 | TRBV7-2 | CASSYDSNTEAFF
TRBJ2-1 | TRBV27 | CASSLTPGLAVYNEQFF
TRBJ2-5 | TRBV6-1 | CASSDYRGLVETQYF
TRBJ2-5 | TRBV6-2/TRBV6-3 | CASSYLGGGASSETQYF
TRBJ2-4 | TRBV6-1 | CASRRPQQGGKNIQYF
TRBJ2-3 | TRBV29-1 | CSVGRGLPPSTDTQYF
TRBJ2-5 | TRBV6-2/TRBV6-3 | CASSLRDRDQETQYF
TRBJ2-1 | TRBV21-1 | CASSPTNEQFF
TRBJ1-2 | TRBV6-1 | CASSQTRYYGYTF
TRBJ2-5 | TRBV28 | CASSSPTKAETQYF
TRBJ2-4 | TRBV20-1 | CSARDWGRAFAKNIQYF
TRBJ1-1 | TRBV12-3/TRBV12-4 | CASSDGTAGNTEAFF
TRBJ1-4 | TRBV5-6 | CASSLDDRGRGKLFF
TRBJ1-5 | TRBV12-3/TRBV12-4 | CASSSQQGSSNQPQHF
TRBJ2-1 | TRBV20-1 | CRGGRWTNNEQFF
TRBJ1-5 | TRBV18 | CASSQGTVDYRNQPQHF
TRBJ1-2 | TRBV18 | CASSRSANYGYTF
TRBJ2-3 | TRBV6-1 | CASSNRFDRDF
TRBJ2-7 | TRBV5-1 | CASSFAGVLGYEQYF
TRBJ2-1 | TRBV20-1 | CSARDPGQLYNEQFF
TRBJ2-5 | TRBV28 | CASSRGTGDGETQYF
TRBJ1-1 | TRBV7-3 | CASSTSGTDFFF
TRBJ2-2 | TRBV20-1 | CSASTTRGTGELFF
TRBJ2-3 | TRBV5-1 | CASSAPGPYTQYF
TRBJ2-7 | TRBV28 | CASSFPLQGATPEQYF
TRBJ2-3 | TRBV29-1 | CSGKQGTSTDTQYF
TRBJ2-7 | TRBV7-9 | CASSSSGGADEQYF
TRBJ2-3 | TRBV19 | CASSPRWPSPRKDDTQYF
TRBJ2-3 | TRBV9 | CASSAGRLAGFSYTDTQYF